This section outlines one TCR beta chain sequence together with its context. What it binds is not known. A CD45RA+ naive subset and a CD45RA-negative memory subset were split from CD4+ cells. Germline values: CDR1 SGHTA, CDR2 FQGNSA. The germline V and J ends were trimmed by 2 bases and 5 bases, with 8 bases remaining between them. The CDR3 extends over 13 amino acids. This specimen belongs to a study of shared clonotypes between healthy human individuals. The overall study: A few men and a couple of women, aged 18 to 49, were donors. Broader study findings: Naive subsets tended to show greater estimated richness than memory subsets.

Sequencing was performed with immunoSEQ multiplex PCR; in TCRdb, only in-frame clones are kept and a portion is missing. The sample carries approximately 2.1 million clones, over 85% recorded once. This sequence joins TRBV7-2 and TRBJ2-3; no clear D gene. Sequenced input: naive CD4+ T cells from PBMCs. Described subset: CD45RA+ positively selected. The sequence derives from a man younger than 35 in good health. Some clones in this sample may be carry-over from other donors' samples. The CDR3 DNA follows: TGTGCCAGCAGCTTAACGCCCGGAGATACGCAGTATTTT. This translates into CASSLTPGDTQYF.